Shown below are 9 T cell receptor beta chains from a single sample sequenced in a study of blood T cell repertoires in COVID-19. Using immunoSEQ multiplex PCR, the repertoire was profiled, and TCRdb retains in-frame clones only, with some absent. Of approximately 80,000 clones listed, 82% are singletons. The specimen sequenced was peripheral blood. All receptors derive from a human donor in a cohort sampled during active COVID-19.

The chain is built from TRBV5-1 and TRBJ1-1, with D possibly being TRBD1 (6 bases). Germline CDR1 and CDR2: SGHRS and YFSETQ. The CDR3 is 14 amino acids. Trimming removed 3 bases from V and 5 bases from J, with 14 bases in between. Written as DNA, the CDR3 is TGCGCCAGCAGCTCCGGCCTCCAGGGGACTGAAGCTTTCTTT. This gives the protein CASSSGLQGTEAFF.

The rearrangement joins TRBV10-3 to TRBJ1-5; no reliable D call. V lost 3 bases and J lost 10, with 13 bases in between. The V gene's germline CDR1 is ENHRY and CDR2 SYGVKD. This CDR3 contains 13 residues. The CDR3 loop reads CAISESETQPQHF. The CDR3 DNA follows: TGTGCCATCAGTGAATCGGAGACCCAACCCCAGCATTTT.

V and J are TRBV5-1 and TRBJ1-1, with TRBD1 matching over 7 bases. V gave up 4 bases and J gave up 1 base; unmatched junction bases: 4. The CDR3 length is 14 residues. Per germline, CDR1 SGHRS and CDR2 YFSETQ. The CDR3: CASSPGTENTEAFF. DNA of the CDR3: TGCGCCAGCAGCCCCGGGACAGAGAACACTGAAGCTTTCTTT.

The V and J genes are TRBV2 and TRBJ2-7; 8 nucleotides match TRBD1. The CDR3 has 15 amino acids. The ends lost 4 bases at V and 2 bases at J; junction bases unmatched: 7. Germline lookup yields CDR1 SNHLY and CDR2 FYNNEI. The CDR3, as DNA: TGTGCCAGCAGTGCCGAACAGGGGGAACCCTACGAGCAGTACTTC. Protein product: CASSAEQGEPYEQYF.

The V gene is TRBV11-2, the J gene TRBJ1-1; D is ambiguous. The CDR3 is 13 amino acids. Per germline, CDR1 SGHAT and CDR2 FQNNGV. Trimming cost V 5 bases and J 0 bases, with 7 bases left between them. As DNA, the CDR3 is TGTGCCAGCAGCCTTGACTTGAACACTGAAGCTTTCTTT. Translated, it gives CASSLDLNTEAFF.

The V call is TRBV7-9, the J call TRBJ2-2, with 9 bases matching TRBD2. Germline trimming cut 5 bases from V and 4 bases from J; bases unmatched to any gene: 8. The CDR3 sequence is 16 residues long. Germline-derived CDR1 and CDR2 are SEHNR and FQNEAQ (reference sequence). The CDR3 bases are TGTGCCAGCAGCCCGGGGCTAGCGGGGATCACCGGGGAGCTGTTTTTT. Translating gives CASSPGLAGITGELFF.

As DNA, the CDR3 is TGTGCCAGCAGCCTTAGCGGGGGGGCCTCAGATACGCAGTATTTT. It codes for CASSLSGGASDTQYF. The genes are TRBV7-9 and TRBJ2-3, with 11 bases aligning to TRBD2. CDR1 SEHNR and CDR2 FQNEAQ come from the germline V gene (reference sequence). V lost 5 bases, J lost 4 bases, and 5 bases stayed unmatched. This CDR3 has 15 residues.

This chain uses TRBV6-5 with TRBJ2-7, with D maybe TRBD1 (6 bases). Germline-derived CDR1 and CDR2 are MNHEY and SVGAGI. V lost 6 bases and J 0 bases, leaving 12 bases between the germline ends. The CDR3 spans 14 residues. This CDR3 is CASRLTGSSYEQYF. CDR3 nucleotides: TGTGCCAGCAGACTCACAGGGAGCTCCTACGAGCAGTACTTC.

V gene TRBV15 combines with J gene TRBJ1-2; weak D call: TRBD1 (6 bases). CDR3 length: 14 amino acids. V lost 0 bases and J 3 bases, leaving 8 bases between the germline ends. The germline CDR1 and CDR2 sequences are LNHNV and YYDKDF (reference sequence). CDR3 loop: CATSREQGDYGYTF. CDR3 nucleotides: TGTGCCACCAGCAGAGAACAGGGTGACTATGGCTACACCTTC.